The 12 T cell receptor beta chains given below trace back to one sample, sequenced in a study of shared clonotypes between healthy human individuals. The protocol was immunoSEQ multiplex PCR, while the TCRdb copy is restricted to in-frame clones and leaves out a portion. The table includes fewer than 500,000 clones, 60% to 80% detected once. Sequencing used PBMCs. The receptors were sampled from a middle-aged woman in good health. Some clones in this sample may be carry-over from other donors' samples.

This chain links TRBV6-4 with TRBJ2-3; 13 positions agree with TRBD2. This CDR3 contains 14 residues. The V gene's germline CDR1 is MRHNA and CDR2 SNTAGT. The V gene end was trimmed by 9 bases and the J gene end by 0 bases; junction bases not matched to a gene: 0. The CDR3, as DNA: TGTGCCAGGGGACTAGCGGGAAGCACAGATACGCAGTATTTT. It yields the protein CARGLAGSTDTQYF.

The chain is built from TRBV7-3 and TRBJ2-2, with D tentatively TRBD1 (5 bases). Per germline, CDR1 SGHTA and CDR2 FQGTGA. This CDR3 region has 14 residues. V was shortened by 6 bases and J by 7 bases, with 15 bases between the two germline ends. The CDR3 nucleotides read TGTGCCAGCAGTGACAGCGTCGCAGGCGGGGAGCTGTTTTTT. Residues: CASSDSVAGGELFF.

The chain uses TRBV7-8 and TRBJ2-7, with D possibly TRBD1 on 6 matching bases. Deletions cut 8 bases from V and 5 bases from J, with 19 bases between. CDR3 length: 14 amino acids. Germline V CDR1 and CDR2: SGHVS, FQNEAQ. In DNA form, the CDR3 reads TGTGCCAGCGGCCGGGGACAACCCACCAACGAGCAGTACTTC. It encodes CASGRGQPTNEQYF.

The V gene is TRBV5-1, the J gene TRBJ2-5, with no clear D. Deletions cut 0 bases from V and 5 bases from J, with 14 bases between. Germline lookup yields CDR1 SGHRS and CDR2 YFSETQ. The CDR3 contains 15 residues. CDR3 coding DNA: TGCGCCAGCAGCTTGGACGGAGCCCCGAAGGAGACCCAGTACTTC. This translates into CASSLDGAPKETQYF.

The chain is built from TRBV11-1 and TRBJ2-3, with TRBD2 matching over 12 bases. Germline CDR1 is SGHAT and CDR2 is FQDESV (reference sequence). V shed 5 bases, J shed 2 bases, and the junction held 11 bases outside the gene matches. The CDR3 has 18 amino acids. CDR3 amino acids: CASSANVGTSGFTDTQYF. In nucleotides, the CDR3 is TGTGCCAGCAGCGCGAACGTCGGGACTAGCGGGTTCACAGATACGCAGTATTTT.

This clone was detected only once. The chain links TRBV28 to TRBJ2-3; D is unclear. The ends were cut back, 6 bases at V and 3 bases at J, with 10 bases in the middle. The CDR3 has 13 amino acids. Germline V gene data show CDR1 as MDHEN and CDR2 as SYDVKM. This chain's CDR3 is CASSPGWTDTQYF. For the CDR3, the DNA is TGTGCCAGCAGCCCTGGGTGGACAGATACGCAGTATTTT.

The chain couples TRBV5-5 to TRBJ1-5, with TRBD1 matching over 9 bases. The V gene end was trimmed by 0 bases and the J gene end by 7 bases; junction bases not matched to a gene: 5. The germline V gene has CDR1 SGHKS and CDR2 YYEKEE (reference sequence). CDR3 length equals 15 residues. Written as DNA, the CDR3 is TGTGCCAGCAGCTTGGAACAGGGGGCTTGGCAGCCCCAGCATTTT. As protein: CASSLEQGAWQPQHF.

This clone turned up a few times. CDR3: CASSPWGARAEKLFF. CDR3 nucleotides: TGTGCCAGCAGTCCCTGGGGGGCGCGGGCTGAAAAACTGTTTTTT. The chain is built from TRBV28 and TRBJ1-4, with a weak D call TRBD1 (6 bases). CDR1 is MDHEN and CDR2 is SYDVKM in the germline V gene. V lost 5 bases and J lost 7, with 17 bases in between. This CDR3 is 15 amino acids long. Combining the CDR3 with reference TRBV28 and TRBJ1-4 gives the whole variable domain DVKVTQSSRYLVKRTGEKVFLECVQDMDHENMFWYRQDPGLGLRLIYFSYDVKMKEKGDIPEGYSVSREKKERFSLILESASTNQTSMYLCASSPWGARAEKLFFGSGTQLSVL.

With regard to this clone: Other nucleotide sequences in the sample specify the same CDR3. The gene calls are TRBV11-2 and TRBJ2-7; 9 bases are shared with TRBD1. CDR3 length: 14 amino acids. Germline V gene sequence: CDR1 SGHAT, CDR2 FQNNGV. The J segment lost 3 bases and the V segment lost 5 bases, leaving 5 bases of the junction unmatched. The CDR3 loop is CASSPGTGIYEQYF. In DNA, the CDR3 is TGTGCCAGCAGCCCGGGGACAGGGATCTACGAGCAGTACTTC.

This chain joins TRBV18 and TRBJ2-7; 13 positions agree with TRBD2. Germline V gene data show CDR1 as KGHSH and CDR2 as LQKENI. The CDR3 is 13 amino acids. Germline trimming cut 8 bases from V and 6 bases from J; bases unmatched to any gene: 4. The CDR3: CASALAGGLEQYF. In nucleotides, the CDR3 is TGTGCCAGCGCACTAGCGGGAGGGCTCGAGCAGTACTTC.

This chain links TRBV6-6 with TRBJ2-7; perhaps TRBD2 as D (5 bases). This CDR3 is built from 13 residues. Trimming stripped 6 bases from V and 3 bases from J, with 12 bases between. Germline V CDR1 and CDR2: MNHNY, SVGAGI (reference sequence). CDR3 residues: CASSPVGDYEQYF. In DNA form, the CDR3 reads TGTGCCAGCAGCCCCGTCGGGGACTACGAGCAGTACTTC.

The chain links TRBV12-5 to TRBJ1-1, with TRBD1 matching 7 bases. CDR1 and CDR2 (germline): LGHNT, FRNRAP. V lost 6 bases and J lost 3; bases outside the gene matches: 4. This CDR3 comprises 13 residues. CDR3 sequence (DNA): TGTGCTAGTGGCCGACAGGGAGACACTGAAGCTTTCTTT. This gives the protein CASGRQGDTEAFF.